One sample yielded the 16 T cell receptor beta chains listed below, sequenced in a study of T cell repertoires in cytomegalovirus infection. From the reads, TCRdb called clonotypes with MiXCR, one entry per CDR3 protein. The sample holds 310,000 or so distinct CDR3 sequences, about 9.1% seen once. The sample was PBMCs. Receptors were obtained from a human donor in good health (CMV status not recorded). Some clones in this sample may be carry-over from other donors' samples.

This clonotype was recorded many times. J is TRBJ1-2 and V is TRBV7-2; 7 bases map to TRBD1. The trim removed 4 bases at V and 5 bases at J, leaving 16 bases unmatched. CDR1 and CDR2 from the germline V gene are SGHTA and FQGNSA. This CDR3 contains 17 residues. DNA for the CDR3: TGTGCCAGCAGCTCAAAAATCCGGACAGGAGGAACATATGGCTACACCTTC. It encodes CASSSKIRTGGTYGYTF.

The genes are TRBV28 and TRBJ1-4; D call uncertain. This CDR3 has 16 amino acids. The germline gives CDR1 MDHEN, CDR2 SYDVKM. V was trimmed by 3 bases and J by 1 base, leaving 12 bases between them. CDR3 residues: CASSLKGMGTNEKLFF. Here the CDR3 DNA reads TGTGCCAGCAGTTTGAAAGGGATGGGAACTAATGAAAAACTGTTTTTT. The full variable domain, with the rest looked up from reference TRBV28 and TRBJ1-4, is DVKVTQSSRYLVKRTGEKVFLECVQDMDHENMFWYRQDPGLGLRLIYFSYDVKMKEKGDIPEGYSVSREKKERFSLILESASTNQTSMYLCASSLKGMGTNEKLFFGSGTQLSVL.

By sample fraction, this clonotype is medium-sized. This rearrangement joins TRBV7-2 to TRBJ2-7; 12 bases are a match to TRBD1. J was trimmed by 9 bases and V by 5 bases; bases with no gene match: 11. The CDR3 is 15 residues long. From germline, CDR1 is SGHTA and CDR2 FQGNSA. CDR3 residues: CASSTTTGTGGRQYF. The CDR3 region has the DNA TGTGCCAGCAGCACGACTACCGGGACAGGGGGCCGGCAGTACTTC.

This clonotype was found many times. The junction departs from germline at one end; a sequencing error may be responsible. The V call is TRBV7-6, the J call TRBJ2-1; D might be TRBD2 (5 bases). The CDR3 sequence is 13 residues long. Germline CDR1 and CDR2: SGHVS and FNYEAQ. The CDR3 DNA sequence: TGTGCCAGCAGCTTAGCTCGTAAGGGAGCCTGGATCTTC. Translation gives CASSLARKGAWIF.

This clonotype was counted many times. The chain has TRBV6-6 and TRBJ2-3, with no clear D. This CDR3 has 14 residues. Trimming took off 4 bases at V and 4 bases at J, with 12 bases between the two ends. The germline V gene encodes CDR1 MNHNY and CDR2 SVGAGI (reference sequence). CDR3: CASSFPSLPDTQYF. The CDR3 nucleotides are TGTGCCAGCAGTTTTCCTAGTTTGCCAGATACGCAGTATTTT.

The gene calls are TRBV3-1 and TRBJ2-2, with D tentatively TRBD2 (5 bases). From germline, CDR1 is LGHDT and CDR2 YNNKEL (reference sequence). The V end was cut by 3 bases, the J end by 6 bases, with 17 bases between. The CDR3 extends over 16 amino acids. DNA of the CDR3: TGTGCCAGCAGCCATGTGACTACACCCCTGGCCGGGGAGCTGTTTTTT. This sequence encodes CASSHVTTPLAGELFF.

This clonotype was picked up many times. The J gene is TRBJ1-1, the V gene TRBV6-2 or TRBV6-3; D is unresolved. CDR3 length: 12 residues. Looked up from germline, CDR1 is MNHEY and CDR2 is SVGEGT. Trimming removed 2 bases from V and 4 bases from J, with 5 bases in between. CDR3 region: CASSYTRTEAFF. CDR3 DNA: TGTGCCAGCAGTTACACCCGCACTGAAGCTTTCTTT.

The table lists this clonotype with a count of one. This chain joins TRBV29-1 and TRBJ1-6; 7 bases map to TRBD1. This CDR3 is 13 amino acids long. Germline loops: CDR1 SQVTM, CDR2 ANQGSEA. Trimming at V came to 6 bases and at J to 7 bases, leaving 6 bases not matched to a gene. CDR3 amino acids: CSVRDSPNSPLHF. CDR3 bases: TGCAGCGTACGGGACAGCCCAAATTCACCCCTCCACTTT.

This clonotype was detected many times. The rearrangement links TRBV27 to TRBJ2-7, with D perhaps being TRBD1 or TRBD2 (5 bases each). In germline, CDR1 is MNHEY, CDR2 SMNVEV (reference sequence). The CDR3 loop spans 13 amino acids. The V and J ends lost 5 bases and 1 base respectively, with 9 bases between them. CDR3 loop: CASSGGPSYEQYF. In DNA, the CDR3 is TGTGCCAGCAGTGGGGGTCCGTCCTACGAGCAGTACTTC.

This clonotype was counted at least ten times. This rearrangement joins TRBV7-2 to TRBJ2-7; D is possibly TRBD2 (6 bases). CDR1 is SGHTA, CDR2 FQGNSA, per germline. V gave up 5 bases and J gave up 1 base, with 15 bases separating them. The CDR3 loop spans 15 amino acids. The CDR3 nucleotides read TGTGCCAGCAGCCGGGGAAGCGGGTTTTCCTACGAGCAGTACTTC. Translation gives CASSRGSGFSYEQYF. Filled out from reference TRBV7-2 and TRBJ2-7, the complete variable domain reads GAGVSQSPSNKVTEKGKDVELRCDPISGHTALYWYRQSLGQGLEFLIYFQGNSAPDKSGLPSDRFSAERTGGSVSTLTIQRTQQEDSAVYLCASSRGSGFSYEQYFGPGTRLTVT.

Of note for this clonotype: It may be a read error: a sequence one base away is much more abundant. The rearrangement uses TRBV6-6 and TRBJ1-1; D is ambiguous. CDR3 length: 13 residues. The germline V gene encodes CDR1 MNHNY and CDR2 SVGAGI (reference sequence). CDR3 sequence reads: CASSYYGNTEALF. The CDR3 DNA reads TGTGCCAGCAGTTACTACGGGAACACTGAAGCTTTGTTT.

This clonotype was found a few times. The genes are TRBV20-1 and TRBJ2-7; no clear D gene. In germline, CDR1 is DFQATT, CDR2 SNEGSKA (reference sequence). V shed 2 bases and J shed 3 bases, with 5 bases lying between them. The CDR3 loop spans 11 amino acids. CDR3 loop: CSARQFYEQYF. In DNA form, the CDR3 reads TGCAGTGCTAGACAGTTCTACGAGCAGTACTTC.

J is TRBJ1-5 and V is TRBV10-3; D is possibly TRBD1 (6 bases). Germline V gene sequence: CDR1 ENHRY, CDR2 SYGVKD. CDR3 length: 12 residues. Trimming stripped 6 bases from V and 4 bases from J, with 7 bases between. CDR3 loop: CAIRDSNQPQHF. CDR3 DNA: TGTGCCATCAGGGACAGTAATCAGCCCCAGCATTTT.

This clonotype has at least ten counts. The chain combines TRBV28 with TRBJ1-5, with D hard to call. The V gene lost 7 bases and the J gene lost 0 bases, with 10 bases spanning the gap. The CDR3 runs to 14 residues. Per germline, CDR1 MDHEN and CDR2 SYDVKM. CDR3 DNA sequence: TGTGCCAGCACACGGGGAACTAGCAATCAGCCCCAGCATTTT. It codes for CASTRGTSNQPQHF.

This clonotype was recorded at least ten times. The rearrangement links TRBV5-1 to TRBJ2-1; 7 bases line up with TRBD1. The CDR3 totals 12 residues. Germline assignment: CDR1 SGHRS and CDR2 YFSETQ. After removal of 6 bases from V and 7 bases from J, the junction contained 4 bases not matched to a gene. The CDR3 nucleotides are TGCGCCAGCACCAACAGGGGTAATGAGCAGTTCTTC. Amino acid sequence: CASTNRGNEQFF.

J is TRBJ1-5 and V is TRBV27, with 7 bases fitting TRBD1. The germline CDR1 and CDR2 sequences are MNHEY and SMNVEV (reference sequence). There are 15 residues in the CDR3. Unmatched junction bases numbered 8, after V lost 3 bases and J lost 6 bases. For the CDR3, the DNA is TGTGCCAGCAGTTTGGAGGGGGCGCAGGGTCAGCCCCAGCATTTT. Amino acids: CASSLEGAQGQPQHF.